This T cell receptor beta chain is from a study of prognosis after radiotherapy for stage I lung cancer. For the study at large: Patients with non-small cell lung cancer were all judged medically inoperable. A handful of patients had distant metastases at a median of about seven months after radiotherapy, and under 17 showed no significant progression. Study-wide findings and caveats: Some patients went on to develop distant metastases. Their Shannon entropy after stereotactic body radiation therapy was lower, and its change from baseline was also lower.

Multiplex PCR in two rounds served to amplify TCR beta CDR3 from genomic DNA. The first round of PCR was done with primers that matched each TRBV and TRBJ gene. TCRdb ran MiXCR on the multiplex PCR reads and lists one entry per CDR3 protein. The sample has fewer than 25,000 distinct CDR3 sequences, 43% seen once. On this clonotype: The antigen remains unidentified.

There were no patients with prior chemotherapy, radiotherapy or other malignancies, and all were node-negative on CT and PET/CT. The sample here was PBMCs, taken before or after stereotactic body radiation therapy (not recorded which). The source of this sequence is a donor at least 50 years old with non-small cell lung cancer.

The CDR3 nucleotides are TGTGCCAGTAGTATCGGTCTAGCAGTAGATACGCAGTATTTT. Translated: CASSIGLAVDTQYF. This rearrangement joins TRBV19 to TRBJ2-3; D perhaps matches TRBD2 (5 bases). Germline V gene sequence: CDR1 LNHDA, CDR2 SQIVND (reference sequence). The V end was cut by 3 bases, the J end by 5 bases, with 12 bases between. The CDR3 runs to 14 residues.